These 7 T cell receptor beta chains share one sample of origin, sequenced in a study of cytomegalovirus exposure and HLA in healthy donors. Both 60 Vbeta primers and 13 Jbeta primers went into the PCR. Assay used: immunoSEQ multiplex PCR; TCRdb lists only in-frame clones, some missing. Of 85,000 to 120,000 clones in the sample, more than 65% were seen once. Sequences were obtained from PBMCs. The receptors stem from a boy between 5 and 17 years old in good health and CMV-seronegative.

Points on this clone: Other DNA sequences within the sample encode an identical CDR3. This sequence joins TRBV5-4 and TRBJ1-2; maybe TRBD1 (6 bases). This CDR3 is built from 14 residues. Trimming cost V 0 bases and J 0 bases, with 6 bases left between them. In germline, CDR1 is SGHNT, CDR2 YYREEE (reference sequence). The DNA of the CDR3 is TGTGCCAGCAGCTTGGGGGGGCCTAACTATGGCTACACCTTC. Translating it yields CASSLGGPNYGYTF.

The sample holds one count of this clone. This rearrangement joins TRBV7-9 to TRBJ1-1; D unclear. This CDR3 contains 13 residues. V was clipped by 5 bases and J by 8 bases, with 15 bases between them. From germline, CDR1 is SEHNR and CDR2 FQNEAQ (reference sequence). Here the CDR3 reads CASSPTEGPEAFF. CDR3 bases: TGTGCCAGCAGCCCCACAGAGGGTCCCGAAGCTTTCTTT.

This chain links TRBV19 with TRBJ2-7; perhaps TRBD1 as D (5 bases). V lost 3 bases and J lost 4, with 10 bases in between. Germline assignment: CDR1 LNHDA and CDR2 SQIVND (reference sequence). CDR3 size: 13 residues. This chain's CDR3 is CASSIGQGYEQYF. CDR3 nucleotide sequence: TGTGCCAGTAGTATTGGGCAGGGATACGAGCAGTACTTC. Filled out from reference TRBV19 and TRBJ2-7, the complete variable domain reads DGGITQSPKYLFRKEGQNVTLSCEQNLNHDAMYWYRQDPGQGLRLIYYSQIVNDFQKGDIAEGYSVSREKKESFPLTVTSAQKNPTAFYLCASSIGQGYEQYFGPGTRLTVT.

CDR3 in amino acids: CASSEGLAGGYQETQYF. The CDR3 DNA sequence: TGTGCCAGCAGCGAGGGACTAGCGGGGGGGTACCAAGAGACCCAGTACTTC. The chain employs TRBV9 and TRBJ2-5, with TRBD2 matching 16 bases. CDR1 and CDR2 (germline): SGDLS, YYNGEE. This CDR3 contains 17 residues. With V trimmed by 3 bases and J by 0 bases, 2 bases remained unmatched.

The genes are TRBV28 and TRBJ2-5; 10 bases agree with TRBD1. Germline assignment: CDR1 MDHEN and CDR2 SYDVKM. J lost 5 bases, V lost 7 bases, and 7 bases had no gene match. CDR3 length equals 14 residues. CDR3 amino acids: CASIRQGAWETQYF. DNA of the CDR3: TGTGCCAGCATCCGACAGGGGGCTTGGGAGACCCAGTACTTC.

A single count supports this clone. The CDR3 nucleotides are TGTGCCAGCAGCCCGACAGACAGGGGAACTAACTATGGCTACACCTTC. It yields the protein CASSPTDRGTNYGYTF. This rearrangement joins TRBV5-4 to TRBJ1-2; TRBD1 matches 8 bases. Unmatched junction bases numbered 8, after V lost 4 bases and J lost 0 bases. The CDR3 has 16 amino acids. Germline V gene sequence: CDR1 SGHNT, CDR2 YYREEE (reference sequence).

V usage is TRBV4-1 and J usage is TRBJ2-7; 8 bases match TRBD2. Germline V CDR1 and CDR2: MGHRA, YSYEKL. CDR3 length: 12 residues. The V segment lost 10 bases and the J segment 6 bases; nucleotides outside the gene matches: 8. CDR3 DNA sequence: TGCGCCACCACCGGGACTAGAAGCGAGCAGTACTTC. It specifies CATTGTRSEQYF.